The rows below give T cell receptor beta chains drawn from one sample of a study of early T cells in non-severe SARS-CoV-2 infection. TCRdb independently ran MiXCR on the 5' RACE reads; one entry per CDR3 protein. The sample has tens of thousands of distinct CDR3 sequences, around 4% seen once. The sample consisted of whole blood. The receptors shown here come from an adult who was a healthcare worker with PCR-confirmed SARS-CoV-2 infection or an uninfected control (not recorded which). Each CDR3 is given without its conserved first and last residue. Each record gives: V gene, J gene, CDR3 protein.

TRBV15	TRBJ2-2	ATRGRTTGELF
TRBV15	TRBJ2-1	ATSRDLLAGLNEQF
TRBV4-3	TRBJ2-1	ASSQGSGLSYNEQF
TRBV5-5	TRBJ2-7	ASSLRQNLPYEQY
TRBV4-3	TRBJ1-6	ASSQDGQMTSPLH
TRBV20-1	TRBJ1-3	SALDRFSGNTIY
TRBV27	TRBJ1-2	ASSLGATGAFTGYT
TRBV7-9	TRBJ1-2	ASSLGGTNYGYT
TRBV2	TRBJ2-1	ASISGTSGPSSYNEQF
TRBV6-6	TRBJ2-1	ASSSLPGLAGNNEQF
TRBV5-1	TRBJ2-3	ASSLRGRNTDTQY
TRBV2	TRBJ1-1	ASSRDSEAF
TRBV6-5	TRBJ2-7	ASSRGAGGRSYEQY
TRBV3-1	TRBJ2-7	ASSQGGISQY
TRBV29-1	TRBJ2-4	SAAGTPSSQNIQY
TRBV5-5	TRBJ1-1	ASSLDLNTEAF
TRBV6-2/TRBV6-3	TRBJ2-3	ASSPLGNTQY
TRBV12-3/TRBV12-4	TRBJ2-2	ASCPVANTGELF
TRBV19	TRBJ2-6	ASSIYGSGANVLT
TRBV5-1	TRBJ1-2	ASSLRREGYT
TRBV7-2	TRBJ2-7	ASSSRGFIYEQY
TRBV7-8	TRBJ1-2	ASSLVGGSNYGYT
TRBV6-6	TRBJ1-2	ASSFETIPYGYT
TRBV7-9	TRBJ2-5	ASMGTRYQETQY
TRBV6-5	TRBJ1-2	ASSPQGGALYGYT
TRBV6-2/TRBV6-3	TRBJ1-2	ASSYRTGGGDYGYT
TRBV24-1	TRBJ2-5	ATGQSGFQETQY
TRBV10-3	TRBJ1-5	AIRTEGSNQPQH
TRBV3-1	TRBJ1-5	ASSHRASSNQPQH
TRBV5-1	TRBJ2-2	ASSLNEARHGELF
TRBV29-1	TRBJ2-7	SAGISLSGEQY
TRBV5-1	TRBJ2-1	ASSFEPGQSYNEQF
TRBV29-1	TRBJ2-7	SVEDQGTAREQY
TRBV4-3	TRBJ2-1	ASSQDITPYNEQF